The 21 T cell receptor beta chains given below trace back to one sample, sequenced in a study of T cell responses to AZD1222 COVID-19 vaccine. The table came from immunoSEQ multiplex PCR; TCRdb's copy has only in-frame clones and leaves some out. Of around 110,000 clones in the sample, roughly 87% are singletons; the top ten hold approximately 7.5%. The material sequenced was peripheral blood, taken on day 0 of AZD1222 vaccination. The receptors were gathered from an adult in good health.

DNA of the CDR3: TGCAGCGTTGGATTCGGGAGCAATCAGCCCCAGCATTTT. Protein product: CSVGFGSNQPQHF. This chain links TRBV29-1 with TRBJ1-5; D not certain. Deletions cut 4 bases from V and 1 base from J, with 8 bases between. This CDR3 has 13 amino acids. Germline CDR1 is SQVTM and CDR2 is ANQGSEA.

The chain uses TRBV6-5 and TRBJ2-5; D is uncertain. The ends were cut back, 6 bases at V and 5 bases at J, with 13 bases in the middle. The germline CDR1 and CDR2 sequences are MNHEY and SVGAGI. There are 13 residues in the CDR3. The CDR3 nucleotides are TGTGCCAGCAGGGGTAACCCCGGGGAGACCCAGTACTTC. This translates into CASRGNPGETQYF.

The rearrangement uses TRBV6-5 and TRBJ2-7, with D unresolved. This CDR3 has 12 residues. Trimming removed 6 bases at V and 3 bases at J, with 9 bases between. Germline V CDR1 and CDR2: MNHEY, SVGAGI. DNA for the CDR3: TGTGCCAGCAGCCTCGGAGACTACGAGCAGTACTTC. Translated, it gives CASSLGDYEQYF.

This clone was seen only a few times. V and J are TRBV7-9 and TRBJ2-1, with D perhaps assigned TRBD1 or TRBD2 (6 bases each). The CDR3 is made up of 14 amino acids. Per germline, CDR1 SEHNR and CDR2 FQNEAQ (reference sequence). V was trimmed by 7 bases and J by 8 bases, leaving 18 bases between them. Here the CDR3 reads CASISGAADDEQFF. CDR3 in DNA: TGTGCCAGCATCTCGGGGGCCGCAGACGATGAGCAGTTCTTC.

The chain links TRBV7-9 to TRBJ2-1, with 7 bases aligning to TRBD2. The V segment lost 3 bases and the J segment 7 bases; nucleotides outside the gene matches: 9. CDR3 length: 15 residues. Germline values: CDR1 SEHNR, CDR2 FQNEAQ (reference sequence). The CDR3 DNA reads TGTGCCAGCAGCTTGGCGGGGGAGGCTCCAAATGAGCAGTTCTTC. This encodes CASSLAGEAPNEQFF.

The V call is TRBV12-3 or TRBV12-4, the J call TRBJ2-2; D call uncertain. V was trimmed by 6 bases and J by 6 bases, leaving 5 bases between them. The length of the CDR3 is 11 residues. The CDR3 coding sequence is TGTGCCAGCAGACGATCCGGGGAGCTGTTTTTT. This codes for CASRRSGELFF.

This chain joins TRBV6-5 and TRBJ1-5; 7 bases fit TRBD1. This CDR3 has 13 residues. V lost 8 bases to trimming and J lost 5 bases; unmatched junction nucleotides: 6. CDR1 and CDR2 (germline): MNHEY, SVGAGI. The CDR3 DNA reads as TGTGCCAGCGGGGGGACAGCTTATCAGCCCCAGCATTTT. Translation gives CASGGTAYQPQHF.

J is TRBJ1-6 and V is TRBV25-1; D ambiguous. V was trimmed by 2 bases and J by 15 bases, leaving 8 bases between them. CDR3 length: 11 residues. Per the germline V gene, CDR1 is MGHDK and CDR2 is SYGVNS. CDR3 sequence: CASSEGLGLHF. CDR3 nucleotide sequence: TGTGCCAGCAGTGAAGGGCTAGGCCTCCACTTT.

V usage is TRBV19 and J usage is TRBJ2-3; D call uncertain. The CDR3 has 15 amino acids. Trimming cost V 6 bases and J 0 bases, with 13 bases left between them. Germline CDR1 reads LNHDA; CDR2 reads SQIVND (reference sequence). DNA for the CDR3: TGTGCCAGTAGACTATCTCGGACGAGCACAGATACGCAGTATTTT. As protein: CASRLSRTSTDTQYF.

This sequence joins TRBV27 and TRBJ2-5, with D possibly matching TRBD2 (5 bases). V lost 5 bases to trimming and J lost 5 bases, with 15 bases between them. The CDR3 contains 14 residues. Germline V gives CDR1 MNHEY, CDR2 SMNVEV (reference sequence). CDR3 region: CASSRGTLKETQYF. CDR3 nucleotide sequence: TGTGCCAGCAGTCGGGGAACCTTAAAGGAGACCCAGTACTTC.

This clone has just a few counts. This rearrangement joins TRBV5-1 to TRBJ1-1; D is undetermined. CDR3 size: 13 residues. Trimming stripped 4 bases from V and 2 bases from J, with 9 bases between. From germline, CDR1 is SGHRS and CDR2 YFSETQ. This CDR3 reads CASSTQVNTEAFF. In DNA, the CDR3 is TGCGCCAGCAGCACTCAGGTAAACACTGAAGCTTTCTTT.

J is TRBJ1-1 and V is TRBV28; tentatively, D is TRBD1 (5 bases). Trimming shortened V by 5 bases and J by 5 bases, and 18 bases separated the two germline ends. From germline, CDR1 is MDHEN and CDR2 SYDVKM. This CDR3 region has 15 residues. DNA of the CDR3: TGTGCCAGCAGTGTGGGGGGTAGGGGTGGAACTGAAGCTTTCTTT. Amino acids: CASSVGGRGGTEAFF. Based on the CDR3 plus reference TRBV28 and TRBJ1-1, the full variable domain is DVKVTQSSRYLVKRTGEKVFLECVQDMDHENMFWYRQDPGLGLRLIYFSYDVKMKEKGDIPEGYSVSREKKERFSLILESASTNQTSMYLCASSVGGRGGTEAFFGQGTRLTVV.

The chain carries TRBV6-5 and TRBJ1-1, with D maybe TRBD1 (6 bases). This CDR3 is 12 amino acids long. The V end lost 6 bases, the J end lost 11 bases, and 16 bases lay between the germline ends. Germline-derived CDR1 and CDR2 are MNHEY and SVGAGI. The CDR3 here is CASSQGQGLAFF. In DNA form, the CDR3 reads TGTGCCAGCAGCCAGGGGCAGGGGTTGGCTTTCTTT.

The chain combines TRBV7-2 with TRBJ1-2, with TRBD1 matching 8 bases. The CDR3 contains 13 residues. CDR1 and CDR2 from the germline V gene are SGHTA and FQGNSA. The junction had 3 bases not matched to a gene; V was cut back by 5 bases and J by 4 bases. In nucleotides, the CDR3 is TGTGCCAGCAGCCGACAGGGGACCTATGGCTACACCTTC. Protein sequence: CASSRQGTYGYTF.

The chain carries TRBV30 and TRBJ2-5, with TRBD1 matching 8 bases. This CDR3 contains 13 residues. Germline V gives CDR1 GTSNPN, CDR2 SVGIG (reference sequence). The trim removed 4 bases at V and 5 bases at J, leaving 6 bases unmatched. This CDR3 reads CAWTPGGSETQYF. The CDR3 DNA sequence: TGTGCCTGGACCCCAGGGGGCTCGGAGACCCAGTACTTC.

A note on this clone: This CDR3 is also generated by other DNA sequences in the sample. V usage is TRBV28 and J usage is TRBJ1-6; 11 positions match TRBD1. The CDR3 sequence is 15 residues long. V lost 3 bases and J lost 7; bases outside the gene matches: 2. Germline V gene data show CDR1 as MDHEN and CDR2 as SYDVKM. CDR3 protein: CASSLGTGGNSPLHF. CDR3 DNA: TGTGCCAGCAGTTTGGGGACAGGGGGGAATTCACCCCTCCACTTT.

This clone occurred once. The rearrangement uses TRBV24-1 and TRBJ2-2, with 12 bases identical to TRBD1. Trimming cost V 8 bases and J 4 bases; bases outside gene matches: 7. Per the germline V gene, CDR1 is KGHDR and CDR2 is SFDVKD. The length of the CDR3 is 16 residues. The CDR3 coding sequence is TGTGCCACCAAATCCGGGACAGGGGGCTCCACCGGGGAGCTGTTTTTT. Its translation: CATKSGTGGSTGELFF.

J is TRBJ1-1 and V is TRBV19, with no clear D. V was cut by 0 bases and J by 6 bases, with 8 bases left in between. The V gene's germline CDR1 is LNHDA and CDR2 SQIVND (reference sequence). This CDR3 spans 13 amino acids. DNA of the CDR3: TGTGCCAGTAGTATAGAGTCAGCGGCTGAAGCTTTCTTT. Residues: CASSIESAAEAFF.

V and J are TRBV6-5 and TRBJ1-2; tentative D call: TRBD1 (5 bases). V was clipped by 2 bases and J by 8 bases, with 15 bases between them. The CDR3 length is 14 residues. CDR1 is MNHEY, CDR2 SVGAGI, per germline. DNA of the CDR3: TGTGCCAGCAGTTACCGGGACGGCTACACGGGCTACACCTTC. Its translation: CASSYRDGYTGYTF.

V and J are TRBV24-1 and TRBJ1-3, with D tentatively TRBD1 (6 bases). The germline V and J ends were trimmed by 4 bases and 2 bases, with 8 bases remaining between them. The CDR3 spans 14 residues. Germline V lookup: CDR1 KGHDR, CDR2 SFDVKD. CDR3 coding DNA: TGTGCCACCAGTGACGCAGGGGCTGGAAACACCATATATTTT. Its protein product is CATSDAGAGNTIYF.

The chain links TRBV28 to TRBJ1-6, with D unclear. V dropped 2 bases and J dropped 0 bases, with 14 bases sitting between them. The CDR3 spans 18 residues. Germline loops: CDR1 MDHEN, CDR2 SYDVKM. CDR3 DNA sequence: TGTGCCAGCAGTTTAGGGTTGAGGTTAAGCTCCTATAATTCACCCCTCCACTTT. This sequence encodes CASSLGLRLSSYNSPLHF.